Below, 31 T cell receptor beta chains from the same sample are listed, as sequenced in a study of blood T cell repertoires in COVID-19. TCRdb's copy holds only in-frame clones and misses some; the assay was immunoSEQ multiplex PCR. The table records around 25,000 clones, about 90% of them present only once. Sequenced sample: peripheral blood. Source of these receptors: a human donor in a cohort sampled during active COVID-19.

The chain couples TRBV2 to TRBJ2-5, with TRBD2 matching 7 bases. Unmatched junction bases numbered 3, after V lost 8 bases and J lost 9 bases. The CDR3 totals 10 residues. The germline V gene encodes CDR1 SNHLY and CDR2 FYNNEI. The CDR3, as DNA: TGTGCCAGCTCCCGGGAGGCCCAGTACTTC. It translates to CASSREAQYF.

The chain has TRBV25-1 and TRBJ1-1; D gene unclear. Germline CDR1 MGHDK, CDR2 SYGVNS. The CDR3 extends over 14 amino acids. Deletions cut 1 base from V and 1 base from J, with 7 bases between. CDR3 amino acids: CASSESGWNTEAFF. Written as DNA, the CDR3 is TGTGCCAGCAGTGAATCAGGATGGAACACTGAAGCTTTCTTT.

This CDR3 reads CASSLGTVEQFF. In DNA form, the CDR3 reads TGTGCCAGCAGCTTAGGAACTGTTGAGCAGTTCTTC. The chain has TRBV7-9 and TRBJ2-1; D unclear. Germline V CDR1 and CDR2: SEHNR, FQNEAQ (reference sequence). CDR3 length: 12 residues. V was shortened by 1 base and J by 9 bases, with 7 bases between the two germline ends.

The V gene is TRBV28, the J gene TRBJ2-5; TRBD2 agrees at 7 bases. Trimming removed 3 bases from V and 1 base from J; junction bases left unmatched: 5. The CDR3 has 15 residues. Germline V gene lookup returns CDR1 MDHEN and CDR2 SYDVKM. CDR3 DNA: TGTGCCAGCAGTTTCCGGGGGGTCGGCCAAGAGACCCAGTACTTC. It encodes CASSFRGVGQETQYF.

This sequence joins TRBV4-1 and TRBJ1-2; 7 nucleotides agree with TRBD1. The germline gives CDR1 MGHRA, CDR2 YSYEKL. The CDR3 is 13 residues long. After removal of 2 bases from V and 5 bases from J, the junction contained 2 bases not matched to a gene. This CDR3 is CASSQLQGYGYTF. The CDR3 DNA follows: TGCGCCAGCAGCCAACTACAGGGGTATGGCTACACCTTC.

The chain combines TRBV9 with TRBJ2-2, with a tentative D call TRBD1 (6 bases). Trimming shortened V by 5 bases and J by 0 bases, and 8 bases separated the two germline ends. The length of the CDR3 is 14 residues. Germline loops: CDR1 SGDLS, CDR2 YYNGEE. For the CDR3, the DNA is TGTGCCAGCAGACAGGGTACGAACACCGGGGAGCTGTTTTTT. Protein sequence: CASRQGTNTGELFF. Full variable domain (remainder filled in from reference TRBV9 and TRBJ2-2): DSGVTQTPKHLITATGQRVTLRCSPRSGDLSVYWYQQSLDQGLQFLIQYYNGEERAKGNILERFSAQQFPDLHSELNLSSLELGDSALYFCASRQGTNTGELFFGEGSRLTVL.

This clone appeared once. The chain recombines TRBV3-1 (or the pseudogene TRBV3-2) with TRBJ1-1, with no clear D. Trimming removed 0 bases at V and 3 bases at J, with 8 bases between. The CDR3 spans 14 residues. Germline CDR1 reads LGHDT; CDR2 reads YNNKEL (reference sequence). CDR3 in amino acids: CASSQDRVDTEAFF. The CDR3 region has the DNA TGTGCCAGCAGCCAAGATCGTGTAGACACTGAAGCTTTCTTT.

This clone was recorded once. The chain couples TRBV5-1 to TRBJ2-7; D is unresolved. CDR3 length: 12 amino acids. The germline V and J ends were trimmed by 0 bases and 4 bases, with 5 bases remaining between them. CDR1 and CDR2 (germline): SGHRS, YFSETQ. The CDR3 DNA follows: TGCGCCAGCAGCTTGGATGCGTACGAGCAGTACTTC. Its translation: CASSLDAYEQYF.

The chain uses TRBV6-5 and TRBJ1-1; no clear D gene. The CDR3 covers 10 residues. Germline lookup yields CDR1 MNHEY and CDR2 SVGAGI. V was clipped by 7 bases and J by 11 bases, with 11 bases between them. CDR3 nucleotide sequence: TGTGCCAGCAACCGGGAGCTGGCTTTCTTT. It codes for CASNRELAFF.

This chain connects TRBV9 to TRBJ2-3; the match to TRBD1 covers 7 bases. In germline, CDR1 is SGDLS, CDR2 YYNGEE. Unmatched junction bases numbered 6, after V lost 2 bases and J lost 0 bases. This CDR3 is 16 amino acids long. The CDR3: CASSVLTGTSTDTQYF. The DNA of the CDR3 is TGTGCCAGCAGCGTTCTGACAGGGACGAGCACAGATACGCAGTATTTT.

The genes are TRBV18 and TRBJ2-2; no clear D gene. From germline, CDR1 is KGHSH and CDR2 LQKENI. V lost 2 bases and J 1 base, leaving 11 bases between the germline ends. This CDR3 is built from 16 residues. This CDR3 is CASSPTLQQNTGELFF. CDR3 DNA sequence: TGTGCCAGCTCACCAACATTACAGCAGAACACCGGGGAGCTGTTTTTT.

The V and J genes are TRBV25-1 and TRBJ2-5, with TRBD1 as a possible D gene (6 bases). Per the germline V gene, CDR1 is MGHDK and CDR2 is SYGVNS. The CDR3 contains 15 residues. V gave up 3 bases and J gave up 0 bases, with 11 bases separating them. In nucleotides, the CDR3 is TGTGCCAGCAGTGATTGGACAGAGTACCAAGAGACCCAGTACTTC. Its protein product is CASSDWTEYQETQYF.

The rearrangement uses TRBV3-1 (or the pseudogene TRBV3-2) and TRBJ1-1; TRBD1 agrees at 10 bases. From germline, CDR1 is LGHDT and CDR2 YNNKEL (reference sequence). The CDR3 runs to 16 residues. The V and J ends lost 4 bases and 2 bases, in that order; junction bases with no gene match: 7. Here the CDR3 DNA reads TGTGCCAGCAGCCTCCATGGACAGGGGGGAAACACTGAAGCTTTCTTT. Translated: CASSLHGQGGNTEAFF.

The rearrangement links TRBV20-1 to TRBJ2-3, with D maybe TRBD2 (5 bases). The CDR3 has 15 residues. Trimming shortened V by 3 bases and J by 2 bases, and 15 bases separated the two germline ends. Germline V gene lookup returns CDR1 DFQATT and CDR2 SNEGSKA (reference sequence). The CDR3 region has the DNA TGCAGTGCTAGTCCGGGAACCTCCCCCACAGATACGCAGTATTTT. This encodes CSASPGTSPTDTQYF.

V gene TRBV5-1 combines with J gene TRBJ2-7; 8 bases line up with TRBD2. CDR3 size: 15 residues. Germline CDR1 is SGHRS and CDR2 is YFSETQ. Losses at the gene ends were 0 bases for V and 5 bases for J; bases not matched to a gene: 7. This CDR3 reads CASSLVTSGPDEQYF. In DNA form, the CDR3 reads TGCGCCAGCAGCTTGGTTACTAGCGGCCCAGACGAGCAGTACTTC. Supplemented by reference TRBV5-1 and TRBJ2-7, the full variable domain reads KAGVTQTPRYLIKTRGQQVTLSCSPISGHRSVSWYQQTPGQGLQFLFEYFSETQRNKGNFPGRFSGRQFSNSRSEMNVSTLELGDSALYLCASSLVTSGPDEQYFGPGTRLTVT.

The V gene is TRBV11-2, the J gene TRBJ1-2, with D possibly being TRBD1 (5 bases). The V end lost 4 bases, the J end lost 2 bases, and 11 bases lay between the germline ends. This CDR3 has 14 amino acids. CDR1 SGHAT and CDR2 FQNNGV come from the germline V gene. CDR3 region: CASSYGTRNYGYTF. Written as DNA, the CDR3 is TGTGCCAGCAGCTATGGGACTCGGAACTATGGCTACACCTTC.

This clone was counted only a few times. The chain couples TRBV2 to TRBJ1-5, with D hard to call. The CDR3 loop spans 14 amino acids. V shed 6 bases and J shed 5 bases, with 14 bases lying between them. Germline CDR1 reads SNHLY; CDR2 reads FYNNEI. The CDR3 here is CASRTGVRHQPQHF. Here the CDR3 DNA reads TGTGCCAGCAGGACCGGGGTACGGCATCAGCCCCAGCATTTT.

V and J are TRBV5-1 and TRBJ2-5; TRBD2 is a possible D gene (5 bases). Germline-derived CDR1 and CDR2 are SGHRS and YFSETQ. Trimming left V 5 bases short and J 5 bases short, with 16 bases between. This CDR3 comprises 14 residues. CDR3 nucleotides: TGCGCCAGCAGTCCCACCGGGGTGGAGGAGACCCAGTACTTC. The encoded protein is CASSPTGVEETQYF.

V and J are TRBV11-2 and TRBJ2-4, with a possible D match to TRBD1 (5 bases). V was trimmed by 8 bases and J by 6 bases, leaving 14 bases between them. The CDR3 loop spans 13 amino acids. From germline, CDR1 is SGHAT and CDR2 FQNNGV. The CDR3 coding sequence is TGTGCCAGCCGCCAGGGTTTTCCAAACATTCAGTACTTC. Encoded protein: CASRQGFPNIQYF.

This CDR3 is CASSQNLAVLQETQYF. The CDR3 coding sequence is TGTGCCAGCAGCCAAAATCTAGCGGTCCTACAAGAGACCCAGTACTTC. The chain carries TRBV3-1 (or the pseudogene TRBV3-2) and TRBJ2-5; TRBD2 matches 7 bases. Germline-derived CDR1 and CDR2 are LGHDT and YNNKEL (reference sequence). This CDR3 region has 16 residues. The V gene end was trimmed by 2 bases and the J gene end by 2 bases; junction bases not matched to a gene: 8.

This clone turned up a few times. The V gene is TRBV28, the J gene TRBJ2-7, with D tentatively TRBD1 (8 bases). Deletions cut 7 bases from V and 6 bases from J, with 13 bases between. Per germline, CDR1 MDHEN and CDR2 SYDVKM. CDR3 length: 12 amino acids. The CDR3 coding sequence is TGTGCCAGCAAGACAGGGGAGGGCGAGCAGTACTTC. Translating gives CASKTGEGEQYF. Full variable domain (remainder filled in from reference TRBV28 and TRBJ2-7): DVKVTQSSRYLVKRTGEKVFLECVQDMDHENMFWYRQDPGLGLRLIYFSYDVKMKEKGDIPEGYSVSREKKERFSLILESASTNQTSMYLCASKTGEGEQYFGPGTRLTVT.

The chain employs TRBV28 and TRBJ2-7; 9 bases agree with TRBD1. Germline trimming cut 5 bases from V and 5 bases from J; bases unmatched to any gene: 7. CDR3 size: 14 residues. The V gene's germline CDR1 is MDHEN and CDR2 SYDVKM. The CDR3 loop is CASSTGGDTNEQYF. Here the CDR3 DNA reads TGTGCCAGCAGTACAGGGGGCGATACAAACGAGCAGTACTTC.

The genes are TRBV7-9 and TRBJ1-4; 9 nucleotides match TRBD1. This CDR3 comprises 15 residues. Germline CDR1 reads SEHNR; CDR2 reads FQNEAQ (reference sequence). Trimming removed 5 bases from V and 4 bases from J; junction bases left unmatched: 5. The CDR3 coding sequence is TGTGCCAGCAGCGCCGACAGGGGGTTTAATGAAAAACTGTTTTTT. This sequence encodes CASSADRGFNEKLFF.

The chain joins TRBV6-5 to TRBJ1-1; D not certain. The V end lost 7 bases, the J end lost 5 bases, and 17 bases lay between the germline ends. Per germline, CDR1 MNHEY and CDR2 SVGAGI. The CDR3 length is 14 residues. This CDR3 is CASTSDRYRTEAFF. CDR3 coding DNA: TGTGCCAGCACCTCCGACCGATACAGAACTGAAGCTTTCTTT.

The V gene is TRBV5-4, the J gene TRBJ2-2; the match to TRBD2 covers 16 bases. The CDR3 runs to 18 residues. Germline lookup yields CDR1 SGHNT and CDR2 YYREEE (reference sequence). Trimming took 4 bases from V and 3 from J; bases not matched to a gene: 6. The CDR3 here is CASSRGTSGGADTGELFF. CDR3 sequence (DNA): TGTGCCAGCAGCCGCGGGACTAGCGGGGGGGCCGACACCGGGGAGCTGTTTTTT. Based on the CDR3 plus reference TRBV5-4 and TRBJ2-2, the full variable domain is ETGVTQSPTHLIKTRGQQVTLRCSSQSGHNTVSWYQQALGQGPQFIFQYYREEENGRGNFPPRFSGLQFPNYSSELNVNALELDDSALYLCASSRGTSGGADTGELFFGEGSRLTVL.

Note on this clone: Additional DNA sequences in this sample encode the identical CDR3. This rearrangement joins TRBV5-1 to TRBJ1-1; D might be TRBD1 (5 bases). Trimming cost V 1 base and J 2 bases, with 6 bases left between them. This CDR3 is 13 amino acids long. Germline CDR1 is SGHRS and CDR2 is YFSETQ. The CDR3 DNA reads as TGCGCCAGCAGCTTGACAGGAAACACTGAAGCTTTCTTT. Protein product: CASSLTGNTEAFF.

In this sample, this clone turned up once. The chain joins TRBV4-1 to TRBJ1-2; no firm D call. V dropped 0 bases and J dropped 5 bases, with 13 bases sitting between them. Germline V lookup: CDR1 MGHRA, CDR2 YSYEKL. The CDR3 contains 15 residues. CDR3 loop: CASSQDGGVRYGYTF. DNA for the CDR3: TGCGCCAGCAGCCAAGACGGCGGGGTTCGGTATGGCTACACCTTC.

The chain recombines TRBV5-1 with TRBJ1-5; a weak D match, TRBD1 (6 bases). Trimming cost V 1 base and J 3 bases, with 11 bases left between them. The CDR3 is made up of 15 amino acids. From germline, CDR1 is SGHRS and CDR2 YFSETQ. CDR3: CASSLLGQNNQPQHF. DNA of the CDR3: TGCGCCAGCAGCTTGCTAGGACAGAACAATCAGCCCCAGCATTTT. Using reference TRBV5-1 and TRBJ1-5 for the parts outside the CDR3, the full variable domain is KAGVTQTPRYLIKTRGQQVTLSCSPISGHRSVSWYQQTPGQGLQFLFEYFSETQRNKGNFPGRFSGRQFSNSRSEMNVSTLELGDSALYLCASSLLGQNNQPQHFGDGTRLSIL.

The chain uses TRBV5-1 and TRBJ2-1; D not certain. The CDR3 contains 14 residues. The V end lost 7 bases, the J end lost 0 bases, and 11 bases lay between the germline ends. The germline V gene encodes CDR1 SGHRS and CDR2 YFSETQ. CDR3 protein: CASGPQSSYNEQFF. In DNA form, the CDR3 reads TGCGCCAGCGGGCCCCAGAGCTCCTACAATGAGCAGTTCTTC.

The chain is built from TRBV7-9 and TRBJ2-7, with TRBD1 as a possible D gene (6 bases). Trimming took 5 bases from V and 0 from J, leaving 11 bases between them. This CDR3 contains 14 residues. Germline V lookup: CDR1 SEHNR, CDR2 FQNEAQ (reference sequence). The CDR3: CASSQGQFSYEQYF. Here the CDR3 DNA reads TGTGCCAGCAGCCAAGGACAGTTCTCCTACGAGCAGTACTTC.

The chain is built from TRBV29-1 and TRBJ2-7; the D gene is possibly TRBD2 (5 bases). The CDR3 runs to 11 residues. Germline loops: CDR1 SQVTM, CDR2 ANQGSEA. Trimming removed 7 bases at V and 2 bases at J, with 9 bases between. The CDR3 is CSAGETYEQYF. CDR3 DNA sequence: TGCAGCGCCGGGGAGACCTACGAGCAGTACTTC.